These 25 T cell receptor beta chains were sequenced from one sample in a study of blood T cell repertoires in COVID-19 (dated by TCRdb to the early 2020s). Preparation of the library involved the immunoSEQ multiplex PCR assay. TCRdb stores this immuneACCESS table with in-frame sequences only. Part of the clones is absent; in the studies checked, under half of the shortfall reflects unresolved V genes, and no reason is known for the rest. The sample contains about 240,000 clones, around 86% of them found a single time. About 2% of the sample is held by the ten biggest clonotypes. Sequencing input: peripheral blood. Source of these receptors: a man aged 25 to 40 who had recovered from COVID-19.

This chain uses TRBV14 with TRBJ2-1; 7 bases map to TRBD1. The trim removed 2 bases at V and 7 bases at J, leaving 5 bases unmatched. The germline V gene encodes CDR1 SGHDN and CDR2 FVKESK. CDR3 length: 14 residues. CDR3 sequence reads: CASSQRQGRNEQFF. The DNA for the CDR3 is TGTGCCAGCAGCCAACGACAGGGACGAAATGAGCAGTTCTTC.

The CDR3 DNA reads as TGTGCCAGCAGCTTTTCAGGGCCCGATCAGGGGCAGCCCCAGCATTTT. Translated: CASSFSGPDQGQPQHF. The chain combines TRBV7-9 with TRBJ1-5; a possible D gene is TRBD1 (6 bases). The germline V gene has CDR1 SEHNR and CDR2 FQNEAQ (reference sequence). The CDR3 sequence is 16 residues long. The V end was cut by 3 bases, the J end by 7 bases, with 19 bases between.

The chain couples TRBV27 to TRBJ2-7; the D is unclear. Germline assignment: CDR1 MNHEY and CDR2 SMNVEV (reference sequence). The CDR3 has 11 amino acids. V was shortened by 8 bases and J by 0 bases, with 5 bases between the two germline ends. CDR3 bases: TGTGCCAGCGCGAGCTCCTACGAGCAGTACTTC. The encoded protein is CASASSYEQYF.

The CDR3 region is CASSPRDRNSGANVLTF. In DNA form, the CDR3 reads TGTGCCAGTAGTCCACGGGACAGGAACTCTGGGGCCAACGTCCTGACTTTC. The V and J genes are TRBV19 and TRBJ2-6; TRBD1 aligns across 8 bases. V lost 5 bases to trimming and J lost 0 bases; unmatched junction nucleotides: 6. This CDR3 has 17 residues. Per germline, CDR1 LNHDA and CDR2 SQIVND (reference sequence).

V and J are TRBV28 and TRBJ2-7; 7 bases line up with TRBD1. Germline V gives CDR1 MDHEN, CDR2 SYDVKM. V lost 6 bases to trimming and J lost 0 bases; unmatched junction nucleotides: 2. The CDR3 spans 13 residues. The DNA of the CDR3 is TGTGCCAGCAGGCAGGGGGTCTCCTACGAGCAGTACGTC. Translating gives CASRQGVSYEQYV.

The genes are TRBV11-2 and TRBJ2-5; 10 nucleotides agree with TRBD2. CDR1 is SGHAT, CDR2 FQNNGV, per germline. This CDR3 spans 18 amino acids. V lost 1 base to trimming and J lost 5 bases; unmatched junction nucleotides: 13. In DNA, the CDR3 is TGTGCCAGCAGCTTAGGTGTGGCTAGCGGGGGCCTGCGGGAGACCCAGTACTTC. Its protein is CASSLGVASGGLRETQYF.

V is TRBV18 and J is TRBJ1-2; tentative D call: TRBD1 (6 bases). Trimming took off 3 bases at V and 5 bases at J, with 7 bases between the two ends. Germline-derived CDR1 and CDR2 are KGHSH and LQKENI. The length of the CDR3 is 12 residues. The chain's CDR3 is CASSPRGYGYTF. The DNA of the CDR3 is TGTGCCAGCTCACCTAGGGGGTATGGCTACACCTTC.

The chain carries TRBV18 and TRBJ2-7, with 9 positions matching TRBD1. With 2 bases clipped from V and 0 bases from J, the junction kept 14 bases outside the gene matches. Germline V lookup: CDR1 KGHSH, CDR2 LQKENI. This CDR3 region has 19 residues. In nucleotides, the CDR3 is TGTGCCAGCTCACCATTTGTACCGGACAGGGGAATTGGCTCCTACGAGCAGTACGTC. Translated: CASSPFVPDRGIGSYEQYV.

This rearrangement joins TRBV3-1 (or the pseudogene TRBV3-2) to TRBJ2-2, with TRBD1 as a possible D gene (6 bases). Germline assignment: CDR1 LGHDT and CDR2 YNNKEL (reference sequence). This CDR3 has 16 residues. V shed 2 bases and J shed 2 bases, with 12 bases lying between them. This CDR3 is CASSQYGTINTGELFF. The DNA for the CDR3 is TGTGCCAGCAGCCAATATGGGACAATAAACACCGGGGAGCTGTTTTTT.

Ten or more counts support this clone. CDR3 DNA sequence: TGTGCCAGCAGCCCATCCTCCGTACCTGGTGCCGGTTCACCCCTCCACTTT. Translation: CASSPSSVPGAGSPLHF. The J gene is TRBJ1-6, the V gene TRBV9; D unresolved. V was pared by 4 bases and J by 9 bases, with 23 bases between. Germline V gene sequence: CDR1 SGDLS, CDR2 YYNGEE. The CDR3 consists of 17 residues.

J is TRBJ1-1 and V is TRBV11-2, with TRBD1 matching 9 bases. This CDR3 comprises 15 residues. Germline-derived CDR1 and CDR2 are SGHAT and FQNNGV. V shed 5 bases, J shed 4 bases, and the junction held 8 bases outside the gene matches. This CDR3 is CASSQRQGVSTEAFF. For the CDR3, the DNA is TGTGCCAGCAGCCAGAGACAGGGGGTAAGCACTGAAGCTTTCTTT.

This chain joins TRBV27 and TRBJ2-4; tentative D call: TRBD2 (6 bases). CDR3 size: 16 residues. The germline V and J ends were trimmed by 5 bases and 0 bases, with 14 bases remaining between them. Germline assignment: CDR1 MNHEY and CDR2 SMNVEV (reference sequence). The CDR3 DNA reads as TGTGCCAGCAGTCCGGGGGACGGGAGAGCCAAAAACATTCAGTACTTC. Translation gives CASSPGDGRAKNIQYF.

The chain carries TRBV7-9 and TRBJ1-3; no firm D call. V was shortened by 6 bases and J by 3 bases, with 15 bases between the two germline ends. CDR1 and CDR2 (germline): SEHNR, FQNEAQ (reference sequence). The CDR3 runs to 15 residues. The CDR3 bases are TGTGCCAGCAGTATTCGGGGATTTGGTGGAAACACCATATATTTT. This translates into CASSIRGFGGNTIYF. Full variable domain (rest looked up from reference TRBV7-9 and TRBJ1-3): DTGVSQNPRHKITKRGQNVTFRCDPISEHNRLYWYRQTLGQGPEFLTYFQNEAQLEKSRLLSDRFSAERPKGSFSTLEIQRTEQGDSAMYLCASSIRGFGGNTIYFGEGSWLTVV.

The chain couples TRBV3-1 (or the pseudogene TRBV3-2) to TRBJ1-6; TRBD1 matches 7 bases. The germline CDR1 and CDR2 sequences are LGHDT and YNNKEL (reference sequence). After removal of 3 bases from V and 10 bases from J, the junction contained 9 bases not matched to a gene. This CDR3 has 15 residues. The CDR3 coding sequence is TGTGCCAGCAGCCAGGGTACAGGGGTTAGGTCACCCCTCCACTTT. Translation gives CASSQGTGVRSPLHF.

A single count supports this clone. V gene TRBV29-1 combines with J gene TRBJ2-7; 7 bases agree with TRBD2. Germline V gives CDR1 SQVTM, CDR2 ANQGSEA. V lost 6 bases to trimming and J lost 1 base; unmatched junction nucleotides: 3. This CDR3 has 12 residues. This chain's CDR3 is CSVGEGSYEQYF. The DNA for the CDR3 is TGCAGCGTGGGGGAGGGGTCCTACGAGCAGTACTTC.

CDR3 in DNA: TGCGCCAGCAGCTTGGCCGGCAGGGTGGATGAAAAACTGTTTTTT. This sequence encodes CASSLAGRVDEKLFF. V usage is TRBV5-1 and J usage is TRBJ1-4, with a possible D match to TRBD1 (5 bases). In germline, CDR1 is SGHRS, CDR2 YFSETQ. This CDR3 comprises 15 residues. The V end was cut by 0 bases, the J end by 6 bases, with 12 bases between.

This clone was counted at least ten times. This rearrangement joins TRBV5-6 to TRBJ1-2; D unresolved. V lost 0 bases and J lost 8, with 8 bases in between. CDR3 size: 12 residues. Germline V gives CDR1 SGHDT, CDR2 YYEEEE. CDR3 sequence (DNA): TGTGCCAGCAGCTTGGTGGGAGAAGGCTACACCTTC. Protein sequence: CASSLVGEGYTF.

This chain's CDR3 is CASSINPTGGYDYGYTF. In nucleotides, the CDR3 is TGTGCCAGTAGTATAAATCCCACAGGGGGTTATGACTATGGCTACACCTTC. The genes are TRBV19 and TRBJ1-2, with TRBD1 identical over 8 bases. The CDR3 covers 17 residues. Germline loops: CDR1 LNHDA, CDR2 SQIVND (reference sequence). With V trimmed by 2 bases and J by 3 bases, 11 bases remained unmatched. Looking up the rest from reference TRBV19 and TRBJ1-2 gives the full variable domain: DGGITQSPKYLFRKEGQNVTLSCEQNLNHDAMYWYRQDPGQGLRLIYYSQIVNDFQKGDIAEGYSVSREKKESFPLTVTSAQKNPTAFYLCASSINPTGGYDYGYTFGSGTRLTVV.

The chain combines TRBV4-1 with TRBJ2-1, with D perhaps matching TRBD1 (5 bases). CDR1 MGHRA and CDR2 YSYEKL come from the germline V gene. The CDR3 has 15 amino acids. The V gene lost 4 bases and the J gene lost 2 bases, with 12 bases spanning the gap. The CDR3 here is CASSRRQSAYNEQFF. CDR3 bases: TGCGCCAGCAGCCGGAGACAGTCTGCCTACAATGAGCAGTTCTTC.

The chain has TRBV6-5 and TRBJ1-2; TRBD1 aligns across 7 bases. Trimming removed 7 bases from V and 4 bases from J; junction bases left unmatched: 6. Germline CDR1 MNHEY, CDR2 SVGAGI. The CDR3 totals 13 residues. This chain's CDR3 is CASTGQEGYGYTF. CDR3 in DNA: TGTGCCAGCACCGGACAGGAAGGCTATGGCTACACCTTC.

V gene TRBV6-2 or TRBV6-3 combines with J gene TRBJ2-1, with a weak D call TRBD1 (6 bases). The CDR3 is 15 amino acids. Germline V gene data show CDR1 as MNHEY and CDR2 as SVGEGT. V lost 2 bases and J lost 0, with 8 bases in between. The CDR3 coding sequence is TGTGCCAGCAGTTACCAGGGGAGCTCCTACAATGAGCAGTTCTTC. This encodes CASSYQGSSYNEQFF.

This clone turned up a few times. The chain carries TRBV7-8 and TRBJ1-6; tentatively, D is TRBD1 (5 bases). The V end lost 5 bases, the J end lost 6 bases, and 8 bases lay between the germline ends. The CDR3 extends over 13 amino acids. Germline loops: CDR1 SGHVS, CDR2 FQNEAQ. The chain's CDR3 is CASSPGGNSPLHF. In nucleotides, the CDR3 is TGTGCCAGCAGCCCCGGGGGTAATTCACCCCTCCACTTT.

The chain recombines TRBV25-1 with TRBJ2-2, with 10 bases aligning to TRBD1. CDR1 and CDR2 from the germline V gene are MGHDK and SYGVNS. V lost 4 bases to trimming and J lost 6 bases; unmatched junction nucleotides: 2. CDR3 length: 14 residues. CDR3 DNA sequence: TGTGCCAGCAGTGCCGGACAGGGGGCCGGGGAGCTGTTTTTT. It translates to CASSAGQGAGELFF.

This clone was seen once. V usage is TRBV21-1 and J usage is TRBJ2-1; TRBD2 is the table's D call and was not checked against the DNA. TRBV21-1 is labeled a pseudogene. CDR3 length: 16 amino acids. CDR3 nucleotides: TGTGCCAGCAGCAACCGATCTAGCGGGGGGTTCAATGAGCAGTTCTTC. Protein sequence: CASSNRSSGGFNEQFF.

The J gene is TRBJ2-1, the V gene TRBV9, with 11 bases that match TRBD1. The length of the CDR3 is 17 residues. Germline V gene lookup returns CDR1 SGDLS and CDR2 YYNGEE. Trimming at V came to 0 bases and at J to 6 bases, leaving 8 bases not matched to a gene. CDR3 amino acids: CASSVGPLGTGGNEQFF. CDR3 nucleotides: TGTGCCAGCAGCGTAGGGCCTCTCGGGACAGGGGGCAATGAGCAGTTCTTC.